The following is a TCR beta chain sequence with its context. This record belongs to a study of technical replicates of blood from a few donors. The CDR3 has 18 amino acids. Germline V gene sequence: CDR1 PRHDT, CDR2 FYEKMQ (reference sequence). The V end was cut by 4 bases, the J end by 7 bases, with 26 bases between. The data were produced by immunoSEQ multiplex PCR, yet TCRdb's version contains in-frame clones alone and is incomplete. Of over 55,000 clones listed, 70% to 90% were seen once; the top ten hold approximately 4.9%. The TCR sequence derives from a human donor in good health. Some clones in this sample may be carry-over from other donors' samples. This chain joins TRBV13 and TRBJ2-1, with a weak D call TRBD2 (7 bases). Sequenced sample: PBMCs. CDR3 coding DNA: TGTGCCAGCAGCTCGAGGGGGTTGGGCGGGAGAAAGGAGAATGAGCAGTTCTTC. Translation gives CASSSRGLGGRKENEQFF.